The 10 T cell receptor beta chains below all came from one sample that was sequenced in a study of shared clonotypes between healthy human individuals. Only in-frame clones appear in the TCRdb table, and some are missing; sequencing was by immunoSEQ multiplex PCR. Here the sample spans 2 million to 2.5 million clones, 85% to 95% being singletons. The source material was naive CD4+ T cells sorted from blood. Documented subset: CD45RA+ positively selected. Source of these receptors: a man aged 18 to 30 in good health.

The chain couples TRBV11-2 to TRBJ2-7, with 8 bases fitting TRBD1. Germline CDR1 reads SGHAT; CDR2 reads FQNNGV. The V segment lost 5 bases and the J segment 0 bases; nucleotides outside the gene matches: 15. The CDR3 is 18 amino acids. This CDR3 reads CASSPLWGQTGASYEQYF. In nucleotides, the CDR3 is TGTGCCAGCAGCCCCCTATGGGGCCAGACAGGGGCCTCCTACGAGCAGTACTTC.

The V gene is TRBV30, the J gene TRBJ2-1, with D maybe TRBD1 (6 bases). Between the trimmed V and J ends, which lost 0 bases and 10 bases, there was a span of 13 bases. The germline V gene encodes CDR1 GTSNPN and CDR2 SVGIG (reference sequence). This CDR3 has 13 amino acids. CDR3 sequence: CAWSVIQGGEQFF. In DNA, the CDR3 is TGTGCCTGGAGTGTCATACAGGGTGGCGAGCAGTTCTTC.

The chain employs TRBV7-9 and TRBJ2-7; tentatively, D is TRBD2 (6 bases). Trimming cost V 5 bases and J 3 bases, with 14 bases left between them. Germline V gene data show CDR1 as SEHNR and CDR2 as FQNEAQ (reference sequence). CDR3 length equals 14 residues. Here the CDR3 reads CASSPAVTSYEQYF. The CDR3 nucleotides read TGTGCCAGCAGCCCGGCTGTGACTAGCTACGAGCAGTACTTC.

CDR3 protein: CASSPQGPSGPEAFF. Written as DNA, the CDR3 is TGTGCCAGCTCACCGCAGGGACCCAGCGGCCCTGAAGCTTTCTTT. The rearrangement joins TRBV18 to TRBJ1-1; D is perhaps TRBD1 (5 bases). V lost 3 bases and J 6 bases, leaving 17 bases between the germline ends. The CDR3 is 15 amino acids. CDR1 is KGHSH and CDR2 is LQKENI in the germline V gene.

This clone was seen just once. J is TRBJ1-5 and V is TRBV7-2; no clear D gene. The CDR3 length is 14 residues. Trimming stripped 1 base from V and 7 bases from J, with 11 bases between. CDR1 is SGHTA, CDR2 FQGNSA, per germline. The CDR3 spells CASSLEGGVQPQHF. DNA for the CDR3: TGTGCCAGCAGCTTAGAGGGCGGGGTACAGCCCCAGCATTTT.

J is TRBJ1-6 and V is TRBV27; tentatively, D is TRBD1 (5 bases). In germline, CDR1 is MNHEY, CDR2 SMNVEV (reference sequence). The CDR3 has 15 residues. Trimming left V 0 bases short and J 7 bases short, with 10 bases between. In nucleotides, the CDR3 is TGTGCCAGCAGTTTATCATGGGGGGGGAATTCACCCCTCCACTTT. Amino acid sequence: CASSLSWGGNSPLHF.

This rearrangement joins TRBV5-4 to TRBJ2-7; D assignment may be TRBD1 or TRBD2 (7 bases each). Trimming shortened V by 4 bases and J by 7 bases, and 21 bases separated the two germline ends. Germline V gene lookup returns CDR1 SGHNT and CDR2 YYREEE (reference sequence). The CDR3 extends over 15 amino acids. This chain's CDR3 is CASSPRGRGGGEQYF. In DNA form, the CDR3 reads TGTGCCAGCAGCCCGAGGGGGCGCGGGGGTGGAGAGCAGTACTTC.

CDR3 sequence reads: CASSSPGARETQYF. The CDR3 nucleotides read TGTGCCAGCAGCAGCCCAGGGGCCAGGGAGACCCAGTACTTC. The chain has TRBV5-4 and TRBJ2-5; D perhaps matches TRBD1 (6 bases). This CDR3 has 14 amino acids. Trimming removed 4 bases at V and 5 bases at J, with 15 bases between. Germline V CDR1 and CDR2: SGHNT, YYREEE (reference sequence). The whole variable domain, filled in from reference TRBV5-4 and TRBJ2-5, reads ETGVTQSPTHLIKTRGQQVTLRCSSQSGHNTVSWYQQALGQGPQFIFQYYREEENGRGNFPPRFSGLQFPNYSSELNVNALELDDSALYLCASSSPGARETQYFGPGTRLLVL.

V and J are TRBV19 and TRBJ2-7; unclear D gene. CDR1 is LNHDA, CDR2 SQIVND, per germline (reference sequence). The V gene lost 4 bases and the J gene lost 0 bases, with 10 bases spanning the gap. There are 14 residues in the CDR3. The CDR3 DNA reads TGTGCCAGTAGTACCAGGTTGAGCTCCTACGAGCAGTACTTC. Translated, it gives CASSTRLSSYEQYF.

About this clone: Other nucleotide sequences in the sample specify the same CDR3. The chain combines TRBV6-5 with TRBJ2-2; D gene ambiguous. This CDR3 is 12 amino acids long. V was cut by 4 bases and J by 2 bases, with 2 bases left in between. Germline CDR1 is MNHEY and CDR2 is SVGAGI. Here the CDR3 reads CASSSNTGELFF. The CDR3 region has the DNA TGTGCCAGCAGTTCAAACACCGGGGAGCTGTTTTTT.